The rows below give T cell receptor beta chains drawn from one sample of a study of early T cells in non-severe SARS-CoV-2 infection. TCRdb re-called the 5' RACE reads through MiXCR, storing one row per CDR3 protein. The sample includes approximately 60,000 distinct CDR3 sequences, about an eighth of them seen just once. The sequenced sample consisted of whole blood. Source of these receptors: an adult who was a healthcare worker with PCR-confirmed SARS-CoV-2 infection or an uninfected control (not recorded which). The CDR3 runs from the conserved cysteine through the conserved F or W.

TRBV9	TRBJ2-5	CASSVDLGETQYF
TRBV7-9	TRBJ1-4	CASSRGQAGEKLFF
TRBV29-1	TRBJ1-1	CSVAGRLNTEAFF
TRBV6-2/TRBV6-3	TRBJ2-7	CASGQGGEQYF
TRBV2	TRBJ1-3	CASSERFSGNTIYF
TRBV20-1	TRBJ1-3	CSARDRWDHTIYF
TRBV5-1	TRBJ1-1	CASSFSMGTEAFF
TRBV6-1	TRBJ2-7	CASSARTGEGEQYF
TRBV12-5	TRBJ1-2	CASGSGTGYAEGYTF
TRBV12-3/TRBV12-4	TRBJ2-1	CASTPGRIAASGEQFF
TRBV19	TRBJ2-2	CASSRLAGAKYTGELFF
TRBV7-6	TRBJ2-7	CASSFGQSTYEQYF
TRBV6-5	TRBJ1-6	CASSLGQYSPLHF
TRBV12-3/TRBV12-4	TRBJ2-7	CASTTGGEQYF
TRBV12-3/TRBV12-4	TRBJ2-2	CASSPRGGLAGELFF